This record covers a single TCR beta chain. In the original analysis: Estimated nucleated cell counts came from reference gene primer amplification. The assay was immunoSEQ multiplex PCR, and TCRdb's table has in-frame clones only and misses some. V and J calls plus clone size are reproduced from that table; the DNA served to infer D and trimming. The table lists around 160,000 clones, 84% of them singletons, with around 40% in the top ten. The sample is drawn from a study of blood T cell repertoires in COVID-19. Study-wide background: Some COVID-19 samples were acute and others convalescent; all came from the United States, Italy and Spain. PBMCs, B-cell-depleted T cells, or T cells were the source of the cDNA or gDNA that made up the material.

The receptor's source is a human donor in a cohort sampled during active COVID-19. Sequencing input: peripheral blood.

Written as DNA, the CDR3 is TGTGCCAGCTCACCCGGGGATATGAACACTGAAGCTTTCTTT. It is translated as CASSPGDMNTEAFF. The J gene is TRBJ1-1, the V gene TRBV18; D uncertain. Per the germline V gene, CDR1 is KGHSH and CDR2 is LQKENI. V was pared by 3 bases and J by 0 bases, with 8 bases between. The CDR3 totals 14 residues. Combining the CDR3 with reference TRBV18 and TRBJ1-1 gives the whole variable domain NAGVMQNPRHLVRRRGQEARLRCSPMKGHSHVYWYRQLPEEGLKFMVYLQKENIIDESGMPKERFSAEFPKEGPSILRIQQVVRGDSAAYFCASSPGDMNTEAFFGQGTRLTVV.